Here is one TCR beta chain with its context. Self-reported history from a screening survey and questionnaire set each donor's cohort. These data are taken from a study of blood T cell repertoires in COVID-19. The trim removed 5 bases at V and 9 bases at J, leaving 10 bases unmatched. This CDR3 has 14 amino acids. Germline CDR1 reads MDHEN; CDR2 reads SYDVKM. Assay: immunoSEQ multiplex PCR; the TCRdb copy retains only in-frame clones and omits some. The sample lists about 240,000 clones, approximately 90% occurring once. Sequenced input: PBMCs or T cells enriched from blood (not recorded which). This TCR was recovered from a woman under 40 who had recovered from COVID-19. The chain uses TRBV28 and TRBJ1-5; the match to TRBD1 covers 7 bases. The CDR3 sequence: CASSAGQSVMPQHF. DNA for the CDR3: TGTGCCAGCAGTGCGGGACAGAGCGTGATGCCCCAGCATTTT.